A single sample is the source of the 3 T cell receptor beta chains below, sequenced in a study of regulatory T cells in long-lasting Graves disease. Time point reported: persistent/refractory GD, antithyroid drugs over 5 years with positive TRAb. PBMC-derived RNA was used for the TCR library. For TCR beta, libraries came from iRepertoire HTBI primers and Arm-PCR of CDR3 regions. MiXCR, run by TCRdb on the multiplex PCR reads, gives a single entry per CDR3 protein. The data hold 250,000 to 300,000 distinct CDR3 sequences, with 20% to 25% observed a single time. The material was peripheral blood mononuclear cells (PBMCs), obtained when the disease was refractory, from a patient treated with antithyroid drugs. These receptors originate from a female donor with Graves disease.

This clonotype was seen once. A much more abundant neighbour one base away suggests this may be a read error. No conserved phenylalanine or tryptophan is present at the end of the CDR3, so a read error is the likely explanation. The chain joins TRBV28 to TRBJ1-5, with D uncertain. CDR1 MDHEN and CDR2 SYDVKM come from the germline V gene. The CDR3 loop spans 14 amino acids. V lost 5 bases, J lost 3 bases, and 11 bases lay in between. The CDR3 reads CASSAPGYNQPQHS. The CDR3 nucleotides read TGTGCCAGCAGTGCCCCGGGGTACAATCAGCCCCAGCATTCT.

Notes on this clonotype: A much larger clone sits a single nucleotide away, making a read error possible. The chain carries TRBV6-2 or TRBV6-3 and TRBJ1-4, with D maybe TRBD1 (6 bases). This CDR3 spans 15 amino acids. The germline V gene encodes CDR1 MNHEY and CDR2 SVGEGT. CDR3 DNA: TGTGCCAGCAGTTACTCGGGGGCCCCGAATGAAAAACCGTTTTTT. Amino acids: CASSYSGAPNEKPFF.

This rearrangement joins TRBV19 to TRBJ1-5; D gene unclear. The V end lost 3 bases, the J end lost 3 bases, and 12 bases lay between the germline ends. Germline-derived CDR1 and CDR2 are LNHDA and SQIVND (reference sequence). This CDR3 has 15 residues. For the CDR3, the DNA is TGTGCCAGTAGTATCCCCCAGGCGATCAATCAGCCCCAGCATTTT. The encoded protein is CASSIPQAINQPQHF.